The 11 T cell receptor beta chains below come from one sample, sequenced in a study of blood T cell repertoires in COVID-19. Assay used: immunoSEQ multiplex PCR; TCRdb lists only in-frame clones, some missing. Here the sample spans roughly 280,000 clones, 80% to 90% being singletons. The specimen sequenced was peripheral blood. The receptors come from a man aged 55 to 70 with acute or convalescent COVID-19.

The V and J genes are TRBV28 and TRBJ2-7; a weak D match, TRBD2 (6 bases). The CDR3 runs 11 residues. Trimming cost V 4 bases and J 11 bases, with 12 bases left between them. Germline V CDR1 and CDR2: MDHEN, SYDVKM. The CDR3 DNA sequence: TGTGCCAGCAGTTGGGAGACTAGAAAGTACTTC. This encodes CASSWETRKYF.

A word on this clone: Other DNA sequences in this specimen translate into the identical CDR3. CDR3 amino acids: CASSLTGGDYGYTF. The DNA for the CDR3 is TGTGCCAGCAGCTTAACAGGGGGTGACTATGGCTACACCTTC. The rearrangement joins TRBV7-3 to TRBJ1-2; D is possibly TRBD1 (6 bases). CDR3 length: 14 amino acids. The germline V gene encodes CDR1 SGHTA and CDR2 FQGTGA. Trimming took 0 bases from V and 3 from J, leaving 8 bases between them.

V is TRBV11-3 and J is TRBJ2-3, with D maybe TRBD1 (6 bases). In germline, CDR1 is SGHNT, CDR2 YENEEA. The germline V and J ends were trimmed by 1 base and 5 bases, with 13 bases remaining between them. The CDR3 loop spans 15 amino acids. CDR3 nucleotide sequence: TGTGCCAGCAGCTTAGGCGCCAAGGGGGTAGATACGCAGTATTTT. Translated: CASSLGAKGVDTQYF. The full variable domain, rest sourced from reference TRBV11-3 and TRBJ2-3, is EAGVVQSPRYKIIEKKQPVAFWCNPISGHNTLYWYLQNLGQGPELLIRYENEEAVDDSQLPKDRFSAERLKGVDSTLKIQPAELGDSAVYLCASSLGAKGVDTQYFGPGTRLTVL.

The chain combines TRBV19 with TRBJ2-1; the match to TRBD2 covers 11 bases. Germline V gives CDR1 LNHDA, CDR2 SQIVND (reference sequence). V gave up 4 bases and J gave up 9 bases; unmatched junction bases: 5. The CDR3 covers 14 residues. For the CDR3, the DNA is TGTGCCAGTAGTACTGGACTAGCGGGTCGTGAGCAGTTCTTC. Its translation is CASSTGLAGREQFF. The full variable domain, rest sourced from reference TRBV19 and TRBJ2-1, is DGGITQSPKYLFRKEGQNVTLSCEQNLNHDAMYWYRQDPGQGLRLIYYSQIVNDFQKGDIAEGYSVSREKKESFPLTVTSAQKNPTAFYLCASSTGLAGREQFFGPGTRLTVL.

This CDR3 reads CASSLLQEAEAFF. CDR3 in DNA: TGTGCCAGCAGCTTACTTCAGGAAGCCGAAGCTTTCTTT. The genes are TRBV7-9 and TRBJ1-1; D not resolved. The CDR3 contains 13 residues. V was shortened by 2 bases and J by 8 bases, with 12 bases between the two germline ends. CDR1 is SEHNR, CDR2 FQNEAQ, per germline (reference sequence).

V usage is TRBV7-3 and J usage is TRBJ2-2; 7 nucleotides agree with TRBD2. CDR3 length: 16 amino acids. Per germline, CDR1 SGHTA and CDR2 FQGTGA. V was pared by 6 bases and J by 1 base, with 8 bases of the junction left unmatched. The CDR3 sequence is CASRPPGGLNTGELFF. In nucleotides, the CDR3 is TGTGCCAGCAGACCCCCGGGAGGATTGAACACCGGGGAGCTGTTTTTT.

A few counts support this clone. The gene calls are TRBV7-2 and TRBJ2-2; 12 bases agree with TRBD1. The CDR3 extends over 15 amino acids. Germline CDR1 SGHTA, CDR2 FQGNSA. V shed 5 bases and J 8 bases; nucleotides not matched to a gene: 6. CDR3 amino acids: CASSMGQGARGELFF. The CDR3 bases are TGTGCCAGCAGCATGGGACAGGGGGCGCGGGGGGAGCTGTTTTTT.

The chain is built from TRBV6-1 and TRBJ2-5; no reliable D call. V lost 2 bases, J lost 4 bases, and 11 bases lay in between. Per the germline V gene, CDR1 is MNHNS and CDR2 is SASEGT. There are 14 residues in the CDR3. The chain's CDR3 is CASSENGRRETQYF. CDR3 DNA: TGTGCCAGCAGTGAAAACGGCAGGCGAGAGACCCAGTACTTC.

The chain is built from TRBV2 and TRBJ1-6, with 9 bases identical to TRBD1. With V trimmed by 8 bases and J by 8 bases, 7 bases remained unmatched. The CDR3 consists of 14 residues. Germline CDR1 reads SNHLY; CDR2 reads FYNNEI. The CDR3 here is CASLRDRDYSPLHF. CDR3 sequence (DNA): TGTGCCAGCCTCCGGGACAGGGATTATTCACCCCTCCACTTT.

The chain links TRBV7-3 to TRBJ2-2, with D unresolved. The CDR3 runs 12 residues. Germline CDR1 SGHTA, CDR2 FQGTGA. Trimming stripped 6 bases from V and 6 bases from J, with 8 bases between. The CDR3 sequence: CASRYSSGELFF. The CDR3 DNA follows: TGTGCCAGCAGGTACTCCTCCGGGGAGCTGTTTTTT.

This clone was seen a few times. The V and J genes are TRBV15 and TRBJ2-5, with 8 bases lining up with TRBD2. The CDR3 has 17 residues. Trimming at V came to 0 bases and at J to 4 bases, leaving 10 bases not matched to a gene. The germline V gene has CDR1 LNHNV and CDR2 YYDKDF (reference sequence). CDR3 amino acids: CATSRDGGAVKRETQYF. DNA for the CDR3: TGTGCCACCAGCAGAGACGGGGGGGCTGTTAAGAGAGAGACCCAGTACTTC.